The 18 T cell receptor beta chains given below trace back to one sample, sequenced in a study of T cells in localized non-small cell lung cancer (dated by TCRdb to the early 2020s). Library preparation employed the immunoSEQ multiplex PCR assay. The clones in this table, taken by TCRdb from immuneACCESS, are in-frame only. Not every clone is retained; where verified, under half of the shortfall comes from an unresolved V gene, and the cause of the rest is unknown. The sample table lists 45,000 to 60,000 clones, 85% to 90% of them with a count of one. The ten top clones hold 2.5% of the sample. Source: PBMCs, taken before any cancer treatment. The receptors were gathered from a man aged 35 to 69 with stage II lung adenocarcinoma.

This clone was recorded once. The chain combines TRBV6-1 with TRBJ1-5; no clear D. The CDR3 runs to 13 residues. CDR1 MNHNS and CDR2 SASEGT come from the germline V gene. Trimming cost V 5 bases and J 9 bases, with 14 bases left between them. CDR3 sequence: CASSTTVPGPQHF. CDR3 nucleotides: TGTGCCAGCAGTACCACGGTACCTGGGCCCCAGCATTTT.

This clone has only a few counts. The chain employs TRBV19 and TRBJ1-1, with a weak D call TRBD1 (5 bases). Germline V gene sequence: CDR1 LNHDA, CDR2 SQIVND (reference sequence). V was clipped by 5 bases and J by 6 bases, with 16 bases between them. This CDR3 contains 14 residues. The CDR3 loop is CASSRTWGEPEAFF. CDR3 nucleotides: TGTGCCAGTAGTCGCACTTGGGGGGAGCCTGAAGCTTTCTTT.

V is TRBV14 and J is TRBJ1-1; possible D gene TRBD1, 6 bases. Germline V gives CDR1 SGHDN, CDR2 FVKESK. The germline V and J ends were trimmed by 6 bases and 2 bases, with 10 bases remaining between them. There are 13 residues in the CDR3. CDR3 region: CASREGGNTEAFF. The CDR3 nucleotides are TGTGCCAGCAGGGAGGGGGGTAACACTGAAGCTTTCTTT.

This sequence joins TRBV6-1 and TRBJ1-2; 9 bases map to TRBD1. The CDR3 consists of 14 residues. The V segment lost 5 bases and the J segment 8 bases; nucleotides outside the gene matches: 9. Looked up from germline, CDR1 is MNHNS and CDR2 is SASEGT. The CDR3 bases are TGTGCCAGCAGTACAACTACAGGGGGCGCCGGCTACACCTTC. Encoded protein: CASSTTTGGAGYTF.

The V gene is TRBV4-1, the J gene TRBJ2-7; maybe TRBD2 (6 bases). The CDR3 is 15 residues long. V lost 0 bases and J lost 3, with 12 bases in between. Germline assignment: CDR1 MGHRA and CDR2 YSYEKL. The DNA of the CDR3 is TGCGCCAGCAGCCAAGACTGGGGACTGAGCTACGAGCAGTACTTC. This translates into CASSQDWGLSYEQYF.

This clone came up once. The chain couples TRBV10-3 to TRBJ2-5; the D call may be TRBD1 or TRBD2 (5 bases each). The germline V and J ends were trimmed by 3 bases and 7 bases, with 18 bases remaining between them. CDR3 size: 15 residues. Germline V gives CDR1 ENHRY, CDR2 SYGVKD. The CDR3 nucleotides read TGTGCCATCAGTGAAGAGGGGCAGGGAGTATTGACCCAGTACTTC. Protein product: CAISEEGQGVLTQYF.

The rearrangement links TRBV7-3 to TRBJ2-1; TRBD2 agrees at 8 bases. The CDR3 is made up of 13 amino acids. Germline values: CDR1 SGHTA, CDR2 FQGTGA. V lost 2 bases and J lost 8; bases outside the gene matches: 2. The CDR3 DNA reads TGTGCCAGCAGCTTAGGACTAGCTTATGAGCAGTTCTTC. This gives the protein CASSLGLAYEQFF.

This sequence joins TRBV5-4 and TRBJ2-2; TRBD2 is a possible D gene (6 bases). The CDR3 runs 14 residues. Looked up from germline, CDR1 is SGHNT and CDR2 is YYREEE (reference sequence). V gave up 4 bases and J gave up 4 bases, with 11 bases separating them. The CDR3 DNA reads TGTGCCAGCAGCCGGGGACTTCCCACCGGGGAGCTGTTTTTT. Translation: CASSRGLPTGELFF.

The rearrangement joins TRBV9 to TRBJ2-7; D uncertain. Germline V CDR1 and CDR2: SGDLS, YYNGEE. The CDR3 length is 14 residues. V lost 0 bases and J lost 4, with 11 bases in between. CDR3 sequence: CASSVDVQPYEQYF. For the CDR3, the DNA is TGTGCCAGCAGCGTAGATGTACAACCGTACGAGCAGTACTTC.

This sequence joins TRBV2 and TRBJ2-5; D is undetermined. The V gene lost 3 bases and the J gene lost 5 bases, with 10 bases spanning the gap. CDR3 length: 13 amino acids. Germline V gene data show CDR1 as SNHLY and CDR2 as FYNNEI. Here the CDR3 DNA reads TGTGCCAGCAGTGACGTGGTGGGGGAGACCCAGTACTTC. Protein: CASSDVVGETQYF.

This clone was seen only once. The chain is built from TRBV19 and TRBJ2-5; D remains unclear. The CDR3 spans 12 residues. Looked up from germline, CDR1 is LNHDA and CDR2 is SQIVND (reference sequence). V was trimmed by 5 bases and J by 5 bases, leaving 9 bases between them. This CDR3 is CASSVRSETQYF. CDR3 in DNA: TGTGCCAGTAGTGTTCGGAGCGAGACCCAGTACTTC.

The chain has TRBV6-6 and TRBJ2-1; no clear D. The CDR3 has 13 residues. Trimming stripped 5 bases from V and 8 bases from J, with 13 bases between. Looked up from germline, CDR1 is MNHNY and CDR2 is SVGAGI (reference sequence). The CDR3 spells CASSPSGADEQFF. The CDR3 nucleotides are TGTGCCAGCAGTCCCTCGGGCGCCGATGAGCAGTTCTTC.

V and J are TRBV5-1 and TRBJ1-3; D not certain. Germline-derived CDR1 and CDR2 are SGHRS and YFSETQ. V lost 4 bases to trimming and J lost 0 bases, with 11 bases between them. The CDR3 contains 15 residues. CDR3 nucleotides: TGCGCCAGCAGCCCCGAAGTCAACTCTGGAAACACCATATATTTT. This codes for CASSPEVNSGNTIYF.

V gene TRBV5-1 combines with J gene TRBJ1-1, with D unresolved. Looked up from germline, CDR1 is SGHRS and CDR2 is YFSETQ. This CDR3 is built from 13 residues. The germline V and J ends were trimmed by 0 bases and 2 bases, with 5 bases remaining between them. CDR3 nucleotides: TGCGCCAGCAGCTTGGCAGTTAACACTGAAGCTTTCTTT. This gives the protein CASSLAVNTEAFF. Combining the CDR3 with reference TRBV5-1 and TRBJ1-1 gives the whole variable domain KAGVTQTPRYLIKTRGQQVTLSCSPISGHRSVSWYQQTPGQGLQFLFEYFSETQRNKGNFPGRFSGRQFSNSRSEMNVSTLELGDSALYLCASSLAVNTEAFFGQGTRLTVV.

The V and J genes are TRBV4-1 and TRBJ1-1, with TRBD1 matching 8 bases. The CDR3 sequence is 14 residues long. V shed 4 bases and J 2 bases; nucleotides not matched to a gene: 3. The germline gives CDR1 MGHRA, CDR2 YSYEKL. The CDR3 DNA reads as TGCGCCAGCAGCCCCGGACAGGGAAACACTGAAGCTTTCTTT. This sequence encodes CASSPGQGNTEAFF.

The CDR3 loop is CASSLEDRNYGYTF. The CDR3 DNA reads TGTGCCAGCAGCTTGGAGGACAGAAACTATGGCTACACCTTC. This chain links TRBV5-6 with TRBJ1-2; tentatively, D is TRBD1 (6 bases). The CDR3 covers 14 residues. Germline CDR1 and CDR2: SGHDT and YYEEEE. The V end was cut by 0 bases, the J end by 2 bases, with 8 bases between.

The chain employs TRBV18 and TRBJ1-2; weak D call: TRBD1 (5 bases). The germline V gene has CDR1 KGHSH and CDR2 LQKENI. CDR3 size: 16 residues. V dropped 1 base and J dropped 8 bases, with 20 bases sitting between them. The CDR3 here is CASSPRLEGRPNGYTF. CDR3 DNA sequence: TGTGCCAGCTCACCACGATTGGAGGGGCGGCCAAACGGCTACACCTTC.

CDR3 sequence reads: CSVKIGGPSTEAFF. The CDR3 DNA follows: TGCAGCGTTAAGATCGGGGGACCTAGCACTGAAGCTTTCTTT. V gene TRBV29-1 combines with J gene TRBJ1-1; TRBD1 is a possible D gene (5 bases). Trimming removed 5 bases at V and 4 bases at J, with 17 bases between. The CDR3 loop spans 14 amino acids. CDR1 and CDR2 from the germline V gene are SQVTM and ANQGSEA.